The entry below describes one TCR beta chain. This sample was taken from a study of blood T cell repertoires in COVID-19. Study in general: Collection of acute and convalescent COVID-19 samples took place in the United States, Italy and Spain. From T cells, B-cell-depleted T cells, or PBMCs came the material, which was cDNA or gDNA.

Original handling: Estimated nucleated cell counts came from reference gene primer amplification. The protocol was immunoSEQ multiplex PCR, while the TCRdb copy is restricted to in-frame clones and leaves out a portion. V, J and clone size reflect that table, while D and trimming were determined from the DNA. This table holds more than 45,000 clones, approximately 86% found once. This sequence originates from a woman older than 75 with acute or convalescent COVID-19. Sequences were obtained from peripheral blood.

The CDR3 region is CASSRGQGSEQYF. The CDR3 DNA is TGTGCCAGCAGCCGAGGACAGGGTAGTGAGCAGTACTTC. J is TRBJ2-7 and V is TRBV3-1 (or the pseudogene TRBV3-2), with 8 bases aligning to TRBD1. The CDR3 is made up of 13 amino acids. In germline, CDR1 is LGHDT, CDR2 YNNKEL (reference sequence). J lost 7 bases, V lost 4 bases, and 6 bases had no gene match.